Reported below is one TCR beta chain. Its antigen remains unidentified. Germline CDR1 reads SGHTA; CDR2 reads FQGNSA. The CDR3 loop spans 15 amino acids. Trimming at V came to 5 bases and at J to 2 bases, leaving 5 bases not matched to a gene. The data are from a study of T cell responses to AZD1222 COVID-19 vaccine. Study-wide results and caveats: At baseline, just 5 or 6 AZD1222 recipients tested seropositive. None of the repertoires were sampled until the peak T cell response had passed. Possibly, clonal diversity was underestimated; donors were largely white British and included more females. Per reports, nearly half of all spike-specific TCRs target regions that are unmutated in variants.

TCRdb's table, derived via immunoSEQ multiplex PCR, lists solely in-frame clones and lacks some. The sample carries roughly 150,000 clones, less than 90% recorded once. This sequence originates from an adult who had recovered from COVID-19. The source material was peripheral blood, sampled after recovery from COVID-19. The chain is built from TRBV7-2 and TRBJ2-7; the match to TRBD1 covers 11 bases. The CDR3 protein is CASSAGQGAPYEQYF. As DNA, the CDR3 is TGTGCCAGCAGCGCCGGACAGGGGGCACCCTACGAGCAGTACTTC.